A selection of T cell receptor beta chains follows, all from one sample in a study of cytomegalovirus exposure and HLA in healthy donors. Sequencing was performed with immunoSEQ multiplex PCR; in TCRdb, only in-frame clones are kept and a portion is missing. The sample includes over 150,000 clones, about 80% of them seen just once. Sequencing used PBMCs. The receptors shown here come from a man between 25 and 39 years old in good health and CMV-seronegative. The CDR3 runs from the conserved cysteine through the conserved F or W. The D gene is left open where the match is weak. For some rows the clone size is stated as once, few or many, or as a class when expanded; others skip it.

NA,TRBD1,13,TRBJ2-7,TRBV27,TGTGCCAGCAGTTTGACAGGGCCCTACGAGCAGTACTTC,CASSLTGPYEQYF
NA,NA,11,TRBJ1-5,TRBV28,TGTGCCAGCAGTTCCCCACAGCCCCAGCATTTT,CASSSPQPQHF
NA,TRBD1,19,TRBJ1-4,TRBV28,TGTGCCAGCAGTTTACCCCCCCGGAGCGGACAGGGCGCTAATGAAAAACTGTTTTTT,CASSLPPRSGQGANEKLFF
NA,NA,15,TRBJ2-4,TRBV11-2,TGTGCCAGCAGCTTAGAGCTGGGGGCTGGAAACATTCAGTACTTC,CASSLELGAGNIQYF
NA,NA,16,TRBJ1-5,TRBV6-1,TGTGCCAGCAGTGAAGCTGCGGGGACGCCAATTGGGCCCCAGCATTTT,CASSEAAGTPIGPQHF
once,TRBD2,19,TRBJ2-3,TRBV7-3,TGTGCCAGCAGCTTAAGAAGTCGGGGCCTAGCGGACAGCACAGATACGCAGTATTTT,CASSLRSRGLADSTDTQYF
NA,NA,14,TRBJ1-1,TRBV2,TGTGCCAGCAGACCTCAGGGCCCTACACCTGAAGCTTTCTTT,CASRPQGPTPEAFF
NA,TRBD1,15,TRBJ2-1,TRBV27,TGTGCCAGCAGTCCTCGGACAGGGCCCTACAATGAGCAGTTCTTC,CASSPRTGPYNEQFF
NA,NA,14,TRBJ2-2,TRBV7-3,TGTGCCAGCAGCTTATCGGGTGGCACCGGGGAGCTGTTTTTT,CASSLSGGTGELFF
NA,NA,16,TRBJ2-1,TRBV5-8,TGTGCCAGCAGCCTACTCGACAGGCCCGATGGCAATGAGCAGTTCTTC,CASSLLDRPDGNEQFF
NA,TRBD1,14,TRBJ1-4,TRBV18,TGTGCCAGCTCACCGGACAGGGTCCCTGAAAAACTGCTTTTT,CASSPDRVPEKLLF
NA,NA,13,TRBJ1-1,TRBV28,TGTGCCAGCAGTTCGACACTGAACACTGAAGCTTTCTTT,CASSSTLNTEAFF
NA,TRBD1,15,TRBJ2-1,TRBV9,TGTGCCAGCAGCGCGGGGACAGGGGTTTACAATGAGCAGTTCTTC,CASSAGTGVYNEQFF
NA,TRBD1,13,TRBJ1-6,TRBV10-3,TGTGCCACAGGACAGGGGAGAAATTCACCCCTCCACTTT,CATGQGRNSPLHF
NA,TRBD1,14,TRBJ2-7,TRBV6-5,TGTGCCAGCAGCCTCGACAGGGAGAAGTACGAGCAGTACTTC,CASSLDREKYEQYF
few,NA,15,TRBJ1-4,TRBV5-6,TGTGCCAGCAGCTTGGCGCTCGGGCAGGGAGAAAAACTGTTTTTT,CASSLALGQGEKLFF
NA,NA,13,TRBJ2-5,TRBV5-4,TGTGCCAGCAGCTTTGGGGGCCCCGGGACCCAGTACTTC,CASSFGGPGTQYF
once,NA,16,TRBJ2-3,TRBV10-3,TGTGCCATCAGCCTCACCAAGGGACTCGACACAGATACGCAGTATTTT,CAISLTKGLDTDTQYF
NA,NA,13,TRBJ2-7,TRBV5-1,TGCGCCAGCAGCTTTCAGGGGTCCTACGAGCAGTACTTC,CASSFQGSYEQYF
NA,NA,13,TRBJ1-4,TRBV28,TGTGCCAGCAGTTTTAATAATAATGAAAAACTGTTTTTT,CASSFNNNEKLFF
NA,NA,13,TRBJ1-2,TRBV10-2,TGCGCCAGCACAGGACAGACAAACTATGGCTACACCTTC,CASTGQTNYGYTF
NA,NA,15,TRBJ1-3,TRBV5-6,TGTGCCAGCAGCGCCAGGGGTTTCTCTGGAAACACCATATATTTT,CASSARGFSGNTIYF
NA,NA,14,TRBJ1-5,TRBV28,TGTGCCAGCAGTTCCCCGGGGGGCAATCAGCCCCAGCATTTT,CASSSPGGNQPQHF
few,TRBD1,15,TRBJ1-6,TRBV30,TGTGCCTGGAGAACCGGGACAGGGGCTGATTCACCCCTCCACTTT,CAWRTGTGADSPLHF
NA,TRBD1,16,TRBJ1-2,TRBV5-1,TGCGCCAGCAGCACTGCACTACAGGGGGCGCGGGATGGCTACACCTTC,CASSTALQGARDGYTF
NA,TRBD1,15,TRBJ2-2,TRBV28,TGTGCCAGCAGGGAATCAGGGGGCTTCACCGGGGAGCTGTTTTTT,CASRESGGFTGELFF
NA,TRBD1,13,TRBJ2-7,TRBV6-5,TGTGCCAGCAGGACAGGGGGCTCCTACGAGCAGTACTTC,CASRTGGSYEQYF
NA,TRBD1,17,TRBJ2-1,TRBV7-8,TGTGCCAGCAGCGTACCTCGGGACAGACCTGGGGACAATGAGCAGTTCTTC,CASSVPRDRPGDNEQFF
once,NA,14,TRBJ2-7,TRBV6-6,TGTGCCAGCAGTTCGGGACTGGCCTCCTACGAGCAGTACTTC,CASSSGLASYEQYF
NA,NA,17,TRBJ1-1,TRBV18,TGTGCCAGCTCAAGGGGTGGGACACGTCCCTTGGGGACTGAAGCTTTCTTT,CASSRGGTRPLGTEAFF
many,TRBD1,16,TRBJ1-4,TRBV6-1,TGTGCCAGCAGTGAAGCGCTTGGGACAGGGGATGAAAAACTGTTTTTT,CASSEALGTGDEKLFF
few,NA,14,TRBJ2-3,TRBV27,TGTGCCAGCAGGGACTTCGGCGGCGCAGATACGCAGTATTTT,CASRDFGGADTQYF
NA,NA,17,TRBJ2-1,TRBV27,TGTGCCAGCAGTTTAAATCGGGGTGTTAGTTCCTACAATGAGCAGTTCTTC,CASSLNRGVSSYNEQFF
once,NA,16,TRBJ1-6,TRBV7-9,TGTGCCAGCACCTATTCGTTAGGCCCAGGAGGATCACCCCTCCACTTT,CASTYSLGPGGSPLHF
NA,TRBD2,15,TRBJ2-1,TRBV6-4,TGTGCCAGCAGCGCGGGGACTTCGGGGGGGAATGAGCAGTTCTTC,CASSAGTSGGNEQFF
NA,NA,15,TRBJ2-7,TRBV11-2,TGTGCCAGCAGCTTAGATCCAACTTCTACCTACGAGCAGTACTTC,CASSLDPTSTYEQYF
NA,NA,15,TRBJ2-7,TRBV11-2,TGTGCCAGCAGCTCTACCGGGACTGTCGCCTACGAGCAGTACTTC,CASSSTGTVAYEQYF
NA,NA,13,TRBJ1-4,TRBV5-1,TGCGCCAGCAGCTTGGAGGGGGTTGAAAAACTGTTTTTT,CASSLEGVEKLFF
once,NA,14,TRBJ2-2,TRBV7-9,TGTGCCAGCAGCCCGGACAGTAAGGTCGGGGAGCTGTTTTTT,CASSPDSKVGELFF
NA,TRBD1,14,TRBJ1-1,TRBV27,TGTGCCAGCAGTTGGGACAGGATTCACACTGAAGCTTTCTTT,CASSWDRIHTEAFF
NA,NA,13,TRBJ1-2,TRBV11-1,TGTGCCAGCAGCATTACAGCTAACTATGGCTACACCTTC,CASSITANYGYTF
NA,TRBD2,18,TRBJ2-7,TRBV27,TGTGCCAGCAGTTCATGGGGACTAGCGAGCCAGAGCTCCTACGAGCAGTACTTC,CASSSWGLASQSSYEQYF
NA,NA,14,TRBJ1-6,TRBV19,TGTGCCAGTAGTATCACCGGAGGGAATTCACCCCTCCACTTT,CASSITGGNSPLHF
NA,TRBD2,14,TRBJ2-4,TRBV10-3,TGTGCCATCGGTCGGGGGGAAGGCAAAAACATTCAGTACTTC,CAIGRGEGKNIQYF
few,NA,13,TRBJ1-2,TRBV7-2,TGTGCCAGCAGCCCCTCGGAAGGACTTGGCTACACCTTC,CASSPSEGLGYTF
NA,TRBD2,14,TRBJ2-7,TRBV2,TGTGCCAGCAGCTCGGGGACTAGCGGCTACGAGCAGTACTTC,CASSSGTSGYEQYF
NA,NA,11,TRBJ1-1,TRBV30,TGTGCCTGGAGTTCCACACCTGAAGCTTTCTTT,CAWSSTPEAFF
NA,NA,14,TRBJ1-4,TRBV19,TGTGCCAGCACCCCGGGACTGGTTAATGAAAAACTGTTTTTT,CASTPGLVNEKLFF
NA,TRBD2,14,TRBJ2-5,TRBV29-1,TGCAGCGTTAAAGGACTAGCGGGGGTAGAGACCCAGTACTTC,CSVKGLAGVETQYF
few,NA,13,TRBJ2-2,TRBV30,TGTGCCTGGGGTGTACTCAGAGGGAGGGAGCTGTTTTTT,CAWGVLRGRELFF